This passage covers 6 T cell receptor beta chains from one sample sequenced in a study of long-term antiretroviral therapy in people with HIV. The libraries were made with immunoSEQ v3.0 at survey level. Assay: immunoSEQ multiplex PCR; the TCRdb copy retains only in-frame clones and omits some. The sample comprises about 17,000 clones, less than 85% of which are singletons, and approximately 8% rests with the top ten. The material was unsorted PBMCs, obtained at the start of antiretroviral therapy. These receptors were obtained from a man aged 25 to 45 with HIV.

The V and J genes are TRBV19 and TRBJ2-3; 9 bases are shared with TRBD1. The CDR3 runs to 16 residues. Germline CDR1 is LNHDA and CDR2 is SQIVND (reference sequence). The ends lost 5 bases at V and 2 bases at J; junction bases unmatched: 8. The CDR3 nucleotides read TGTGCCAGTAGTTCCCGGACAGGGGCCCTCACAGATACGCAGTATTTT. This sequence encodes CASSSRTGALTDTQYF.

The chain joins TRBV30 to TRBJ2-7, with 7 bases that match TRBD1. This CDR3 contains 15 residues. Trimming took 1 base from V and 2 from J; bases not matched to a gene: 8. Germline loops: CDR1 GTSNPN, CDR2 SVGIG (reference sequence). The CDR3 DNA sequence: TGTGCCTGGAGTGCCCTATCACAGGGGACCTACGAGCAGTACTTC. It specifies CAWSALSQGTYEQYF. Based on the CDR3 plus reference TRBV30 and TRBJ2-7, the full variable domain is SQTIHQWPATLVQPVGSPLSLECTVEGTSNPNLYWYRQAAGRGLQLLFYSVGIGQISSEVPQNLSASRPQDRQFILSSKKLLLSDSGFYLCAWSALSQGTYEQYFGPGTRLTVT.

V usage is TRBV28 and J usage is TRBJ2-3; 12 bases align to TRBD2. This CDR3 contains 19 residues. Germline V gene lookup returns CDR1 MDHEN and CDR2 SYDVKM. V shed 9 bases and J 4 bases; nucleotides not matched to a gene: 20. In DNA form, the CDR3 reads TGTGCCAGTGGAGTCGGCACTAGCGGGAGGACTCCAAGTGCAGATACGCAGTATTTT. This encodes CASGVGTSGRTPSADTQYF.

The chain combines TRBV5-5 with TRBJ1-4, with D possibly being TRBD1 (5 bases). Germline CDR1 and CDR2: SGHKS and YYEKEE (reference sequence). The CDR3 has 15 amino acids. Trimming removed 4 bases at V and 6 bases at J, with 16 bases between. The DNA of the CDR3 is TGTGCCAGCAGCCCTACCGGGACGGTCGATGAAAAACTGTTTTTT. Protein: CASSPTGTVDEKLFF.

The chain combines TRBV19 with TRBJ1-2; 8 positions agree with TRBD1. CDR3 length equals 15 residues. Looked up from germline, CDR1 is LNHDA and CDR2 is SQIVND (reference sequence). V was pared by 3 bases and J by 8 bases, with 11 bases of the junction left unmatched. The CDR3 here is CASSIFGTGSGGYTF. CDR3 DNA: TGTGCCAGTAGTATCTTTGGGACAGGCTCTGGAGGCTACACCTTC.

The V gene is TRBV5-5, the J gene TRBJ2-7, with D unresolved. Trimming removed 4 bases at V and 3 bases at J, with 8 bases between. The CDR3 contains 12 residues. Germline CDR1 and CDR2: SGHKS and YYEKEE (reference sequence). The CDR3 is CASSPGIYEQYF. CDR3 sequence (DNA): TGTGCCAGCAGCCCTGGAATCTACGAGCAGTACTTC.